This T cell receptor (beta chain) was sequenced in a study of shared clonotypes between healthy human individuals. Assay: immunoSEQ multiplex PCR; the TCRdb copy retains only in-frame clones and omits some. Here the sample spans about 990,000 clones, roughly 74% being singletons. Germline V gene sequence: CDR1 MGHDK, CDR2 SYGVNS. Trimming pared 6 bases from V and 4 bases from J, leaving 9 bases between. There are 13 residues in the CDR3. The clonotype originates from a man aged 18-30 years in good health. Some clones in this sample may be carry-over from other donors' samples. Specimen: memory CD4+ T cells from PBMCs. The subset was: CD45RA-negative fraction. The rearrangement joins TRBV25-1 to TRBJ2-2; D is ambiguous. The CDR3 bases are TGTGCCAGCAGGGTCCCGATCACCGGGGAGCTGTTTTTT. As protein: CASRVPITGELFF.